The T cell receptor (beta chain) described here comes from a study of blood T cells in healthy people across ages. V lost 3 bases to trimming and J lost 6 bases; unmatched junction nucleotides: 7. The CDR3 contains 15 residues. Next came a second PCR, run for about 7 to 11 cycles, which used a sample-barcoded 5' primer along with a J-beta primer mix. MiXCR, applied by TCRdb to the 5' RACE reads, yields one record per CDR3 protein. The table lists about 1.6 million distinct CDR3 sequences, about 35% of them singletons. This sequence originates from a woman aged 25 to 39 in good health. The chain recombines TRBV6-7 with TRBJ2-5, with 10 bases identical to TRBD2. TRBV6-7 is an ORF, and what it does is uncertain. The specimen was blood. CDR3 protein: CASSYPSGRGKTQYF. The CDR3 nucleotides read TGTGCCAGCAGTTATCCTAGCGGGAGAGGGAAGACCCAGTACTTC.